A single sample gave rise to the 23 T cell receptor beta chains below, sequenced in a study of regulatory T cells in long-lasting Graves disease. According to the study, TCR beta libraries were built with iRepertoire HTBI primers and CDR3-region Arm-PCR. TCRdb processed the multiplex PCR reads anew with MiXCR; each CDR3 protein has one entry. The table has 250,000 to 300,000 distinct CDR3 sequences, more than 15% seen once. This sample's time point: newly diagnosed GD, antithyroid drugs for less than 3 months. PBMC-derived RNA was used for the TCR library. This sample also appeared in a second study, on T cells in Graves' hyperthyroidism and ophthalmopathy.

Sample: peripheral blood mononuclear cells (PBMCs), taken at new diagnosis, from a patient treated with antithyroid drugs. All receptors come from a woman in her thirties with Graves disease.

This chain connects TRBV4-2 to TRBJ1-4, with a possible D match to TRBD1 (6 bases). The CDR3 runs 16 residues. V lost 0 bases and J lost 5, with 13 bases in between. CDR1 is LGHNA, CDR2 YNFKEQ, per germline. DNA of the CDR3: TGTGCCAGCAGCCAAGAAGCTAGGGGGAGAAATGAAAAACTGTTTTTT. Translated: CASSQEARGRNEKLFF.

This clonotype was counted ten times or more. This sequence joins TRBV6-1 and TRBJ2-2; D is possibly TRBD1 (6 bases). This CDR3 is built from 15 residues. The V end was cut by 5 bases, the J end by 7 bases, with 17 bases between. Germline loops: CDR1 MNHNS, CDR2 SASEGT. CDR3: CASSHRDTVLGELFF. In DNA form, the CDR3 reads TGTGCCAGCAGTCACCGGGACACAGTTCTCGGGGAGCTGTTTTTT.

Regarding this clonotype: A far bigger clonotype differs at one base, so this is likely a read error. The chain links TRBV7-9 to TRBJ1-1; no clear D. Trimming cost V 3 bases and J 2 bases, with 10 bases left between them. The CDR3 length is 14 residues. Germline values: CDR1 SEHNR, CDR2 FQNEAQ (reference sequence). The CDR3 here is CASSLGLANTEAFF. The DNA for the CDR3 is TGTGCCAGCAGCTTGGGGTTGGCAAACACTGAAGCTTTCTTT.

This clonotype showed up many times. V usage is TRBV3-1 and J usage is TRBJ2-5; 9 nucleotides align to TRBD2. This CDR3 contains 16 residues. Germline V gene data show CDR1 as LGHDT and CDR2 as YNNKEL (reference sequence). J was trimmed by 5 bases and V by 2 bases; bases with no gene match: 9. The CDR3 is CASSQMSGGPRETQYF. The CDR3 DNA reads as TGTGCCAGCAGCCAAATGAGCGGGGGGCCTAGGGAGACCCAGTACTTC.

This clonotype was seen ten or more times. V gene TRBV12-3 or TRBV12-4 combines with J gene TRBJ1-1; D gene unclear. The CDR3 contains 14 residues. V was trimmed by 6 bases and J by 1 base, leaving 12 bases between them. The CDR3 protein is CASRGGGRNTEAFF. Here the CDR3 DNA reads TGTGCCAGCAGGGGCGGTGGTCGGAACACTGAAGCTTTCTTT.

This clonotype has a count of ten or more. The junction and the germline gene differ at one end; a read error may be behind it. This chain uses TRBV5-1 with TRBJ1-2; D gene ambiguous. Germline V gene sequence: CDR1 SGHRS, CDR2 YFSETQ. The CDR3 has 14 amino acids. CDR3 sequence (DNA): TGTGCCAGCAGCTTGGACCAGATCACCTATGGCTACACCTTC. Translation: CASSLDQITYGYTF.

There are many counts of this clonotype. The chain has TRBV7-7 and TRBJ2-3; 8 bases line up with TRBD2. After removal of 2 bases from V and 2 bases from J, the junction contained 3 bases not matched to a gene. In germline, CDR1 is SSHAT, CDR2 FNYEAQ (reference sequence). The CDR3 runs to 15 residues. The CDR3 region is CASSLLGGATDTQYF. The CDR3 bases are TGTGCCAGCAGCTTACTCGGGGGGGCCACAGATACGCAGTATTTT.

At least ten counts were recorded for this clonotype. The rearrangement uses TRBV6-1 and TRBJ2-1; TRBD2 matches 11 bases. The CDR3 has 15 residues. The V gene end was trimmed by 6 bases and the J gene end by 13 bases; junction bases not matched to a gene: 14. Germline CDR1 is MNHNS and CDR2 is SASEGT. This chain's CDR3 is CASRPPGLAESPQFF. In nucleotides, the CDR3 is TGTGCCAGCAGGCCGCCGGGACTAGCGGAATCACCTCAGTTCTTC.

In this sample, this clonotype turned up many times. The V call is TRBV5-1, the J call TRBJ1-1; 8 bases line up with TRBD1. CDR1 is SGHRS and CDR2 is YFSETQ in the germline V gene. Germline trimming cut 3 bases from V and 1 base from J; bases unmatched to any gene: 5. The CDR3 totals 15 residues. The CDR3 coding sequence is TGCGCCAGCAGCTCACGGACAGGGAAGAACACTGAAGCTTTCTTT. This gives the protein CASSSRTGKNTEAFF.

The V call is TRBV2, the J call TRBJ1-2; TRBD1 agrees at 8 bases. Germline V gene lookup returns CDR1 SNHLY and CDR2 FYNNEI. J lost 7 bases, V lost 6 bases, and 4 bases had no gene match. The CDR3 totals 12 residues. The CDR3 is CASRTGAAGYTF. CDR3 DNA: TGTGCCAGCAGGACAGGGGCGGCTGGCTACACCTTC.

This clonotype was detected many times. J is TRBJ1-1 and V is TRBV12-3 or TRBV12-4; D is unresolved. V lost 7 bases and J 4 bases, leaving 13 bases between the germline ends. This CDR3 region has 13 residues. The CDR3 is CASTRGWGTEAFF. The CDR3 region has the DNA TGTGCCAGCACCCGCGGCTGGGGCACTGAAGCTTTCTTT.

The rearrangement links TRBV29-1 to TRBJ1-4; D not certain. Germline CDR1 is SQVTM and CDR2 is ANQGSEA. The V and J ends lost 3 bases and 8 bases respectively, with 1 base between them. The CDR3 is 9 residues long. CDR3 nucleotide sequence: TGCAGCGTTGAGGAAAAACTGTTTTTT. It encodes CSVEEKLFF.

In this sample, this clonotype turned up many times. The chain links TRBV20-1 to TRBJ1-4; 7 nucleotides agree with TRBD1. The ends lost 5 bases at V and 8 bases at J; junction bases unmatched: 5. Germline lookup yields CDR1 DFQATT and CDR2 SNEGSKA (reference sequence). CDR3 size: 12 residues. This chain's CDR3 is CSARQDREKLFF. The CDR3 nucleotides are TGCAGTGCTCGACAGGACAGGGAAAAACTGTTTTTT.

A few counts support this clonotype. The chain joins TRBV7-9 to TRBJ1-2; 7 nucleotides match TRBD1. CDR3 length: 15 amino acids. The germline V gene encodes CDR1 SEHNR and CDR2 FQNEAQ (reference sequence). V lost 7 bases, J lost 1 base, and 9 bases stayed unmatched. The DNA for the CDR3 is TGTGCCAGCACCGAACTGACAGGGAGTAACTATGGCTACACCTTC. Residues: CASTELTGSNYGYTF.

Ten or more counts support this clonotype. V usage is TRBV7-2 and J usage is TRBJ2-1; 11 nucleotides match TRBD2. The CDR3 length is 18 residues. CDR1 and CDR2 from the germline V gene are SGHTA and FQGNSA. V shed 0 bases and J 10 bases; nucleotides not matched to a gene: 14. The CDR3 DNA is TGTGCCAGCAGCTTAGCTGTAACTAGCGGGGGAGCCTGGGGCGAGCAGTTCTTC. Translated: CASSLAVTSGGAWGEQFF.

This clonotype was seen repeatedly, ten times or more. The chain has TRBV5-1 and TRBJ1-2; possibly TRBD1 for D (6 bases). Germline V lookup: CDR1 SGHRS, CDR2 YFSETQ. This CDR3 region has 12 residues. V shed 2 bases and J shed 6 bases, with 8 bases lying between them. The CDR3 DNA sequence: TGCGCCAGCAGCTTTCGACAGGATGGCTACACCTTC. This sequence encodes CASSFRQDGYTF.

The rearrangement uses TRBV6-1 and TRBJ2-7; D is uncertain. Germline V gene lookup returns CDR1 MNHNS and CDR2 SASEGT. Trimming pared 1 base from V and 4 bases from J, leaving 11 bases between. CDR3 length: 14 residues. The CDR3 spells CASSEDIGLYEQYF. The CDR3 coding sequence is TGTGCCAGCAGTGAAGATATTGGGTTGTACGAGCAGTACTTC.

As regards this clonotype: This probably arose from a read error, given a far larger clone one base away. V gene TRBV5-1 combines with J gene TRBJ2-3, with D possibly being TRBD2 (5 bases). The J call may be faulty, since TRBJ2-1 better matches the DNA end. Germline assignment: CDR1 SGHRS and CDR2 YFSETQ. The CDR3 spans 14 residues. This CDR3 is CASSLVYEGYEQFF. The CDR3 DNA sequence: TGCGCCAGCAGCTTGGTCTACGAGGGCTACGAGCAGTTCTTC.

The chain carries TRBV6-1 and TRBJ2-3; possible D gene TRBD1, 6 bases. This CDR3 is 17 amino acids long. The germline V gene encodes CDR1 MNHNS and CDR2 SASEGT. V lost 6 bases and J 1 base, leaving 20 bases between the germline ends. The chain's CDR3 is CASSRTGQTLGTDTQYF. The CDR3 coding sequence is TGTGCCAGCAGCCGAACCGGACAGACCTTGGGCACAGATACGCAGTATTTT.

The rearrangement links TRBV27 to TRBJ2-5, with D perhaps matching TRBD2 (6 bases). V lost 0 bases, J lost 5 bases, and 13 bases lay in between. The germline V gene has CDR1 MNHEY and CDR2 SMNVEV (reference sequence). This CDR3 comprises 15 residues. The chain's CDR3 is CASSLSYGSGETQYF. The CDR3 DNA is TGTGCCAGCAGTTTATCATACGGGAGTGGTGAGACCCAGTACTTC.

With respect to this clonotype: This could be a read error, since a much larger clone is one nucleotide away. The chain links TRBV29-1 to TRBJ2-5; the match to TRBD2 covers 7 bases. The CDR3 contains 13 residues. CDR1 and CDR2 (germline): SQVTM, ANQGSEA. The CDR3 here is CGIQRDLQETQYF. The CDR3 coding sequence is TGCGGCATTCAGCGGGACCTCCAAGAGACCCAGTACTTC.

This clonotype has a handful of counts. CDR3 amino acids: CAISGPSGGKSYNEQFF. DNA of the CDR3: TGTGCCATCAGTGGGCCTAGCGGGGGGAAATCCTACAATGAGCAGTTCTTC. This chain connects TRBV10-3 to TRBJ2-1; TRBD2 agrees at 11 bases. The V gene end was trimmed by 4 bases and the J gene end by 1 base; junction bases not matched to a gene: 6. The CDR3 consists of 17 residues. CDR1 and CDR2 from the germline V gene are ENHRY and SYGVKD.

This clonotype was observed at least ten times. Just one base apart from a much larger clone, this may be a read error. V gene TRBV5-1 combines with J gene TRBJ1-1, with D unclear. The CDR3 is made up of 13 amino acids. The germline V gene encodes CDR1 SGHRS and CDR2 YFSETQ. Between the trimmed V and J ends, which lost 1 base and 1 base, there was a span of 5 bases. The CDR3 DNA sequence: TGCGCCAGCAGCTTGACCGCGAACACTGAAGCTTTCTTT. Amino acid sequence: CASSLTANTEAFF.